This TCR beta chain was captured by sequencing in a study of control samples from healthy donors and cancer patients. This clone was detected only a few times. Profiled with immunoSEQ multiplex PCR; TCRdb holds only in-frame clones, not every one. Counted here are about 92,000 clones, roughly four fifths occurring once; the ten biggest clones make up over 7.5%. V shed 4 bases and J 11 bases; nucleotides not matched to a gene: 16. Germline V gene lookup returns CDR1 SGHRS and CDR2 YFSETQ. CDR3 size: 17 residues. Sample: blood. The chain employs TRBV5-1 and TRBJ2-3; 13 nucleotides agree with TRBD2. This receptor was identified in a woman aged 55-70 years in good health. Here the CDR3 reads CASSVSGTSGTSSGQYF. DNA for the CDR3: TGCGCCAGCAGCGTTTCCGGGACTAGCGGGACCTCGTCGGGGCAGTATTTT.